This is a list of T cell receptor beta chains from one sample in a study of radiotherapy plus CTLA-4 blockade in lung cancer. Only in-frame clones appear in the TCRdb table, and some are missing; sequencing was by immunoSEQ multiplex PCR. The data hold some 70,000 clones, with 65% to 80% observed a single time. Source: peripheral blood, taken from a patient treated with radiotherapy plus ipilimumab. The origin of the receptors is a human donor with non-small cell lung cancer who had a complete response to radiotherapy plus ipilimumab. Both conserved end residues are part of each CDR3. The D gene is left open where the match is weak. Only some rows state a clone size, as once, few, many or a class for expanded clones.

j_call: TRBJ2-3; clone_size: NA; v_call: TRBV6-1; d_call: TRBD2; cdr3_nt: TGTGCCAGCAGGACTAGCGGGGGTGGGGCAGATACGCAGTATTTT; cdr3_aa: CASRTSGGGADTQYF
j_call: TRBJ2-1; clone_size: NA; v_call: TRBV6-1; d_call: NA; cdr3_nt: TGTGCCAGCAGTGAAGTTGGGGCAAATGAGCAGTTCTTC; cdr3_aa: CASSEVGANEQFF
j_call: TRBJ2-1; clone_size: NA; v_call: TRBV25-1; d_call: NA; cdr3_nt: TGTGCCAGCAGTGAATCTTGGGGGGCTGGTAATGAGCAGTTCTTC; cdr3_aa: CASSESWGAGNEQFF
j_call: TRBJ1-2; clone_size: once; v_call: TRBV6-5; d_call: NA; cdr3_nt: TGTGCCAGCAGTTATCTACACAGGGCAGGGGATGGCTACACCTTC; cdr3_aa: CASSYLHRAGDGYTF
j_call: TRBJ1-1; clone_size: NA; v_call: TRBV2; d_call: NA; cdr3_nt: TGTGCCAGCAGTGCGGTGAACACTGAAGCTTTCTTT; cdr3_aa: CASSAVNTEAFF
j_call: TRBJ1-1; clone_size: NA; v_call: TRBV6-6; d_call: TRBD1; cdr3_nt: TGTGCCAGCAGTTACGAGGACAGGGCAGAGGAGACTGAAGCTTTCTTT; cdr3_aa: CASSYEDRAEETEAFF
j_call: TRBJ2-3; clone_size: once; v_call: TRBV11-3; d_call: NA; cdr3_nt: TGTGCCAGCAGCTTAGGAGGCAGGAACACAGATACGCAGTATTTT; cdr3_aa: CASSLGGRNTDTQYF
j_call: TRBJ2-2; clone_size: NA; v_call: TRBV5-8; d_call: NA; cdr3_nt: TGTGCCAGCAGTGAACCCGGGGAGCTGTTTTTT; cdr3_aa: CASSEPGELFF
j_call: TRBJ1-4; clone_size: NA; v_call: TRBV19; d_call: NA; cdr3_nt: TGTGCCAGTACTACCGGGACGGCAACCAATGAAAAACTGTTTTTT; cdr3_aa: CASTTGTATNEKLFF
j_call: TRBJ1-5; clone_size: NA; v_call: TRBV6-5; d_call: TRBD1; cdr3_nt: TGTGCCAGCAACAACGGACAGGGACCCAATCAGCCCCAGCATTTT; cdr3_aa: CASNNGQGPNQPQHF
j_call: TRBJ1-2; clone_size: NA; v_call: TRBV2; d_call: NA; cdr3_nt: TGTGCCAGCAGTGAATCGGTTCCCTACTATGGCTACACCTTC; cdr3_aa: CASSESVPYYGYTF
j_call: TRBJ1-1; clone_size: NA; v_call: TRBV11-3; d_call: NA; cdr3_nt: TGTGCCAGCAGCTCCCTGAATGAAGCTTTCTTT; cdr3_aa: CASSSLNEAFF
j_call: TRBJ1-4; clone_size: NA; v_call: TRBV9; d_call: TRBD1; cdr3_nt: TGTGCCAGCAGTTTCGGGGACAGGGGATATGAAAAACTGTTTTTT; cdr3_aa: CASSFGDRGYEKLFF
j_call: TRBJ2-2; clone_size: NA; v_call: TRBV2; d_call: TRBD2; cdr3_nt: TGTGCCAGCAGGGATGGGGCAGCGGGACACACCGGGGAGCTGTTTTTT; cdr3_aa: CASRDGAAGHTGELFF
j_call: TRBJ2-2; clone_size: NA; v_call: TRBV4-1; d_call: NA; cdr3_nt: TGCGCCAGCAGCCAAGTCCCGGGCGGGCCCGGGGAGCTGTTTTTT; cdr3_aa: CASSQVPGGPGELFF
j_call: TRBJ2-1; clone_size: NA; v_call: TRBV19; d_call: NA; cdr3_nt: TGTGCCAGTAGTATAGGAACGGTCCTCAATGAGCAGTTCTTC; cdr3_aa: CASSIGTVLNEQFF
j_call: TRBJ2-1; clone_size: NA; v_call: TRBV15; d_call: NA; cdr3_nt: TGTGCCACCAGTCCGACAGGAGCGTTGGGGAATGAGCAGTTCTTC; cdr3_aa: CATSPTGALGNEQFF
j_call: TRBJ2-1; clone_size: NA; v_call: TRBV7-2; d_call: NA; cdr3_nt: TGTGCCAGCAGCTTAGCCAGTCAGGGAGGTTACGAGCAGTTCTTC; cdr3_aa: CASSLASQGGYEQFF
j_call: TRBJ2-5; clone_size: NA; v_call: TRBV7-9; d_call: NA; cdr3_nt: TGTGCCAGCAGCTTGAGGGCTGCGACGGAGACCCAGTACTTC; cdr3_aa: CASSLRAATETQYF
j_call: TRBJ1-2; clone_size: few; v_call: TRBV18; d_call: NA; cdr3_nt: TGTGCCAGCTCTTCCACTAACTATGGCTACACCTTC; cdr3_aa: CASSSTNYGYTF
j_call: TRBJ1-2; clone_size: NA; v_call: TRBV11-2; d_call: TRBD1; cdr3_nt: TGTGCCAGCAGCTTAGACCCTGGGACAGTTAATGGCTACACCTTC; cdr3_aa: CASSLDPGTVNGYTF
j_call: TRBJ1-1; clone_size: NA; v_call: TRBV19; d_call: TRBD1; cdr3_nt: TGTGCCAGTAGCCCGGGACAGCGGAACACTGAAGCTTTCTTT; cdr3_aa: CASSPGQRNTEAFF
j_call: TRBJ1-2; clone_size: NA; v_call: TRBV14; d_call: NA; cdr3_nt: TGTGCCAGCAGCCAGAACAACTATGGCTACACCTTC; cdr3_aa: CASSQNNYGYTF
j_call: TRBJ2-1; clone_size: NA; v_call: TRBV5-1; d_call: NA; cdr3_nt: TGCGCCAGCAGCTTGACAGGGGAGGGGGGAGGTGAGCAGTTCTTC; cdr3_aa: CASSLTGEGGGEQFF
j_call: TRBJ2-7; clone_size: NA; v_call: TRBV11-2; d_call: TRBD1; cdr3_nt: TGTGCCAGCACCATGACAGGGGATTACGAGCAGTACTTC; cdr3_aa: CASTMTGDYEQYF
j_call: TRBJ2-5; clone_size: NA; v_call: TRBV5-1; d_call: NA; cdr3_nt: TGCGCCAGCAGCTTTTCCTCCGACGGGCAAGAGACCCAGTACTTC; cdr3_aa: CASSFSSDGQETQYF
j_call: TRBJ1-3; clone_size: NA; v_call: TRBV29-1; d_call: NA; cdr3_nt: TGCAGCGTTGTGAGACAGACCGGAAACACCATATATTTT; cdr3_aa: CSVVRQTGNTIYF
j_call: TRBJ1-4; clone_size: NA; v_call: TRBV30; d_call: TRBD1; cdr3_nt: TGTGCCTGGAGTGTACGACAGGGGATTGAAAAACTGTTTTTT; cdr3_aa: CAWSVRQGIEKLFF
j_call: TRBJ1-5; clone_size: NA; v_call: TRBV6-5; d_call: NA; cdr3_nt: TGTGCCAGCAGTTACCGTCAAAGCAATCAGCCCCAGCATTTT; cdr3_aa: CASSYRQSNQPQHF
j_call: TRBJ1-5; clone_size: NA; v_call: TRBV7-2; d_call: NA; cdr3_nt: TGTGCCAGCAGCCTGTACAATCAGCCCCAGCATTTT; cdr3_aa: CASSLYNQPQHF
j_call: TRBJ1-2; clone_size: NA; v_call: TRBV11-2; d_call: NA; cdr3_nt: TGTGCCAGCAGTCCGGCGGGGGGGTATGGCTACACCTTC; cdr3_aa: CASSPAGGYGYTF